The clone carrying this T cell receptor beta chain was seen a single time. The CDR3 spans 15 residues. Germline CDR1 PRHDT, CDR2 FYEKMQ (reference sequence). The V and J ends lost 7 bases and 7 bases, in that order; junction bases with no gene match: 15. This entry belongs to a study of CD8+ T cells in alopecia areata. Study context: Treated patients' severity was scored by percentage of affected scalp area.

Extracted RNA was reverse transcribed, and the resulting cDNA served as sequencing template. TCRdb's copy holds only in-frame clones and misses some; the assay was immunoSEQ multiplex PCR. The sample shows some 200,000 clones, roughly 61% of them seen only once. Documented treatment: oral pan-JAK inhibitor, 5-10 mg twice daily. The rearrangement uses TRBV13 and TRBJ2-7, with 8 nucleotides matching TRBD1. This specimen was CD8+ T cells sorted from blood, taken at week 24, from a patient treated with tofacitinib. This receptor was taken from a human donor with alopecia areata. CDR3 sequence (DNA): TGTGCCAGCACCCTTGGGGTCCAGGGGGCAGGGGAGCAGTACTTC. Translated, it gives CASTLGVQGAGEQYF. Looking up the rest from reference TRBV13 and TRBJ2-7 gives the full variable domain: AAGVIQSPRHLIKEKRETATLKCYPIPRHDTVYWYQQGPGQDPQFLISFYEKMQSDKGSIPDRFSAQQFSDYHSELNMSSLELGDSALYFCASTLGVQGAGEQYFGPGTRLTVT.